This TCR beta chain was documented in a study of blood T cell repertoires in COVID-19 (dated by TCRdb to about 2020). The study in broad terms: Samples covering the acute and convalescent phases of COVID-19 were provided by collaborators in the United States, Italy and Spain. The material from the prospective study consisted of cDNA or gDNA derived from T cells, B-cell-depleted T cells, or PBMCs. Deeply sampled blood TCRbeta repertoires from subjects exposed to, actively infected with, or recovered from COVID-19 were included in the dataset. The repertoires were made available in a free public database intended to serve as a resource for research on the immune response to SARS-CoV-2. The samples were drawn from the first 160 participants of the ongoing ImmuneRACE study and from 950 to 1,500 subjects provided by 6 global collaborators. Sample metadata almost always included a de-identified subject ID, COVID-19 status, age in years and sex. Where HLA class I and class II types were available, the types were taken from metadata supplied by the sample provider, not from assay-based typing. General conclusions and limits of the study: The amount of clinical and demographic metadata varied by source and participant and was provided uncurated.

A remark on this clone: Its target antigen remains unknown. No base quality values were provided; no much bigger clone lies one nucleotide off.

CDR1 and CDR2, per the germline V gene (reference sequence), are SGHNT and YYREEE. Including cysteine and phenylalanine, the CDR3 has 14 amino acids. The kept DNA is CDR3 alone, 42 bases in frame from the first base. The germline V and J ends show losses of 2 bases and 1 base respectively, and no gene match explains 2 bases of the junction. TCRbeta CDR3 regions were amplified from genomic DNA by means of the immunoSEQ Assay, a bias-controlled multiplex PCR. From the authors' description of their analysis: The number of nucleated cells in each sample was estimated by amplification of reference gene primers within the assay. Sequence reads were collapsed and filtered to measure the absolute abundance of every unique TCRbeta CDR3 rearrangement. For each sample, productive Simpson clonality was calculated by taking the square root of Simpson's diversity index across productive rearrangements. The table comes from immuneACCESS by way of TCRdb, which keeps in-frame sequences with V and J called. Part of the clones is missing from these tables; in studies checked, under half for an unresolved V gene and the rest for unknown reasons. D and trimming were read from the DNA, whereas the V and J calls and clone size are those reported in that table. In this sample the table shows around 92,000 clones, 83% of which occur a single time. The top ten clonotypes cover 25% to 30% of the sample.

Whole blood was collected in K2EDTA tubes by collaborating institutions according to the institutions' own protocols. For TCRbeta analysis, collaborator samples were shipped as frozen whole blood, as isolated PBMCs, or as DNA extracted from either sample type. This clonotype was obtained from a woman older than 75 with acute or convalescent COVID-19. Sequenced sample: peripheral blood. The sequence is built from TRBV5-4 and TRBJ2-5, with 7 bases in between that match TRBD1. CDR3 region: CASSFWTGQETQYF. The base sequence is TGTGCCAGCAGCTTTTGGACAGGCCAAGAGACCCAGTACTTC.